This T cell receptor (beta chain) stems from a study of blood T cell repertoires in COVID-19. Repertoires were generated with immunoSEQ multiplex PCR, while TCRdb's copy carries only in-frame clones and drops some. The data hold approximately 330,000 clones, with approximately 86% observed a single time. The clonotype comes from a man aged 25 to 45 with COVID-19, enrolled during active disease. Sequencing was performed on peripheral blood.

This chain's CDR3 is CASSYGQGITGELFF. The CDR3 DNA sequence: TGTGCCAGCAGTTACGGACAGGGGATTACCGGGGAGCTGTTTTTT. The chain joins TRBV28 to TRBJ2-2; 9 bases match TRBD1. This CDR3 is built from 15 residues. Germline-derived CDR1 and CDR2 are MDHEN and SYDVKM. Unmatched junction bases numbered 5, after V lost 4 bases and J lost 5 bases.